This TCR beta chain was obtained from a study of cytomegalovirus exposure and HLA in healthy donors. The CDR3 sequence is 17 residues long. Trimming took 6 bases from V and 0 from J, leaving 19 bases between them. Germline CDR1 PRHDT, CDR2 FYEKMQ (reference sequence). The study's findings and limits: Reports indicated that the classifier achieved high specificity and sensitivity in diagnosing cytomegalovirus status.

Measured with immunoSEQ multiplex PCR; TCRdb has only the in-frame clones, and not every one. The sample has around 120,000 clones, approximately 90% seen once; the top ten hold about 1.8%. This clone was observed a single time. What it binds is unknown. Sequenced: PBMCs. The chain couples TRBV13 to TRBJ2-3; tentatively, D is TRBD1 (5 bases). The receptor was derived from a man between 18 and 35 years old in good health and CMV-seronegative. Here the CDR3 DNA reads TGTGCCAGCAGGGGAATTGACAGATTGAAAAGCACAGATACGCAGTATTTT. Amino acid sequence: CASRGIDRLKSTDTQYF.